Listed here is a single T cell receptor beta chain. The antigen is undetermined. Time point indicated: week 11, during vaccination. Doses consisted of 300 ug of mutant IDH1 20-mer peptide each, paired with topical imiquimod. Each donor presented with a new WHO grade 3 or 4 astrocytoma that tested IDH1-mutant and showed ATRX loss. Per germline, CDR1 MNHEY and CDR2 SVGAGI. This CDR3 comprises 14 residues. V dropped 5 bases and J dropped 7 bases, with 15 bases sitting between them. This entry belongs to a study of a mutant IDH1 vaccine in newly diagnosed glioma. Study information: Vaccination of patients was performed eight times, in weeks 1, 3, 5, 7, 11, 15, 19 and 23. Every participant had undergone radiotherapy, temozolomide, or both before, and most underwent both.

Findings and caveats of the study: Changes in the top peripheral T cell clonotypes seemingly had no bearing on pseudoprogression.

Profiled with immunoSEQ multiplex PCR; TCRdb holds only in-frame clones, not every one. The sample lists 110,000 or so clones, around 90% occurring once. The specimen comprised PBMCs, sampled from a glioma patient whose treatment included an IDH1 peptide vaccine. The gene calls are TRBV6-5 and TRBJ2-1, with no clear D. The clonotype comes from a woman between 45 and 65 years old with glioma. Here the CDR3 DNA reads TGTGCCAGCAGTCGGACCACAACCTCGAATGAGCAGTTCTTC. Encoded protein: CASSRTTTSNEQFF.